This T cell receptor beta chain was documented in a study of monozygotic twins with inflammatory bowel disease. This CDR3 region has 16 residues. Germline V gene sequence: CDR1 DFQATT, CDR2 SNEGSKA (reference sequence). Each TCR library consumed 3,000 to 4,500 ng of total RNA. The team made cDNA by running eight separate reactions for each sample. For each CDR3 protein, TCRdb gives one entry from its re-call of the 5' RACE reads, without DNA. Recorded for this sample: about 300,000 distinct CDR3 sequences. The sample consisted of blood. The origin of this receptor is a human donor with ulcerative colitis or Crohn's disease, or a healthy co-twin of an affected twin (not recorded which). V gene TRBV20-1 combines with J gene TRBJ1-5; the D gene TCRdb calls, TRBD1, cannot be checked with no DNA. This CDR3 is CSARTVQGASNQPQHF.